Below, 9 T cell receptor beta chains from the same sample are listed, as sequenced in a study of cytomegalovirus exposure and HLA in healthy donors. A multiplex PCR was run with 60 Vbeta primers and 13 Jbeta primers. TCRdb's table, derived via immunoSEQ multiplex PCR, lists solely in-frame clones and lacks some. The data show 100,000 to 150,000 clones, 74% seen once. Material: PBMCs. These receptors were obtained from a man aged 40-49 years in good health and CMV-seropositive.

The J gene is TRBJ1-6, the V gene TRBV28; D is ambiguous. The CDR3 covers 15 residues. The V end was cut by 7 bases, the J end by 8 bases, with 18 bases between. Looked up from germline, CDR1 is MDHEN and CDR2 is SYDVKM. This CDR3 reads CASMEELGWHSPLHF. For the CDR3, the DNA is TGTGCCAGCATGGAAGAGCTAGGTTGGCATTCACCCCTCCACTTT. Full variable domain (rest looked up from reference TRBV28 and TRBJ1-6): DVKVTQSSRYLVKRTGEKVFLECVQDMDHENMFWYRQDPGLGLRLIYFSYDVKMKEKGDIPEGYSVSREKKERFSLILESASTNQTSMYLCASMEELGWHSPLHFGNGTRLTVT.

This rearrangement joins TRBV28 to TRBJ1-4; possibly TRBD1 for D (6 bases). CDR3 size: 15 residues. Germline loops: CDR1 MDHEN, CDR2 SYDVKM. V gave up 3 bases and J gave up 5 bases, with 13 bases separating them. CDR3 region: CASSFRAGDNEKLFF. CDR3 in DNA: TGTGCCAGCAGTTTTAGGGCAGGGGACAATGAAAAACTGTTTTTT.

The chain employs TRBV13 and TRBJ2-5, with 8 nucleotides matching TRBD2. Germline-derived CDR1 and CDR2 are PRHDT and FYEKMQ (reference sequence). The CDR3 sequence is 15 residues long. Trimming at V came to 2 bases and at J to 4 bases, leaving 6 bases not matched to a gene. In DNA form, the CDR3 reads TGTGCCAGCAGCTTAACAAGCGGGAGAGGAGAGACCCAGTACTTC. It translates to CASSLTSGRGETQYF.

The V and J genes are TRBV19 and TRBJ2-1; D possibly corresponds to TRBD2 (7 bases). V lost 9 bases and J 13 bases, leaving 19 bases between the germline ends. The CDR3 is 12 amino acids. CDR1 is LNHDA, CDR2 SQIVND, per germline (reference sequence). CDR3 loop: CASRGGGTLQFF. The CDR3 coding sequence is TGTGCCAGCCGAGGGGGGGGGACCCTTCAGTTCTTC.

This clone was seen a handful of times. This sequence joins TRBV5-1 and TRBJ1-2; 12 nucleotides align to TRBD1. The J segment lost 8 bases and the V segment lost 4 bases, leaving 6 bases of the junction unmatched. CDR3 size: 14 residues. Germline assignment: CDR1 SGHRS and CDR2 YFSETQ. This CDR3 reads CASSLRDRGHGYTF. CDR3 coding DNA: TGCGCCAGCAGCCTCCGGGACAGGGGGCACGGCTACACCTTC.

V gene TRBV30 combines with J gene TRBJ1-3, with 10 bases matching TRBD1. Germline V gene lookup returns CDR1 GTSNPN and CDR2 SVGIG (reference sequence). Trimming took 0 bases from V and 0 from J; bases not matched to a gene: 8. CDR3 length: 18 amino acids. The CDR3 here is CAWSVRGQGKYSGNTIYF. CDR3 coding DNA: TGTGCCTGGAGTGTACGGGGACAGGGGAAATACTCTGGAAACACCATATATTTT.

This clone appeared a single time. Here the CDR3 reads CAIGTSGTDTQYF. DNA for the CDR3: TGTGCCATCGGGACTAGCGGCACAGATACGCAGTATTTT. This rearrangement joins TRBV28 to TRBJ2-3; 10 bases are a match to TRBD2. From germline, CDR1 is MDHEN and CDR2 SYDVKM. Losses at the gene ends were 10 bases for V and 1 base for J; bases not matched to a gene: 2. The CDR3 has 13 amino acids.

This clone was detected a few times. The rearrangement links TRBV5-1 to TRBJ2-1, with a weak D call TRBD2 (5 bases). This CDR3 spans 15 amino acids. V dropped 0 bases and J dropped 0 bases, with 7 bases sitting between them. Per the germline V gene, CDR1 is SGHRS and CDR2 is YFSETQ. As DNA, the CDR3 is TGCGCCAGCAGCTTGGGCCGGGACTCCTACAATGAGCAGTTCTTC. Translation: CASSLGRDSYNEQFF. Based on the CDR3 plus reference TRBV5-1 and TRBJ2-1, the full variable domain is KAGVTQTPRYLIKTRGQQVTLSCSPISGHRSVSWYQQTPGQGLQFLFEYFSETQRNKGNFPGRFSGRQFSNSRSEMNVSTLELGDSALYLCASSLGRDSYNEQFFGPGTRLTVL.

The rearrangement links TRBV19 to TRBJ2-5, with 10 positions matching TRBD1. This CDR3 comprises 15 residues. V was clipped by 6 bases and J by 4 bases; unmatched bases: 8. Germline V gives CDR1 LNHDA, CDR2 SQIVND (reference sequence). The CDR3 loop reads CASRPGQGVRETQYF. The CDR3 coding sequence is TGTGCCAGTAGGCCCGGACAGGGGGTGCGAGAGACCCAGTACTTC.